This T cell receptor (beta chain) was obtained from a study of OX40 agonist ivuxolimab in advanced cancers. In the study overall: Having had anti-PD-1, anti-PD-L1 or anti-CTLA-4 therapy before was allowed, and approximately 40% had some. Two patients with cutaneous melanoma and one with hepatocellular carcinoma, three in total, showed partial responses.

As regards this clone: Its specificity is not known.

Study findings and constraints: Expanded clones tended on average to be more numerous among CD8+ T cells than CD4+. Among expanded peripheral T cells, antigen specificity went undetermined.

Clones were sequenced by immunoSEQ multiplex PCR, and TCRdb holds only the in-frame ones, with some missing. The sample has some 77,000 clones; around 83% are singletons. The TCR was taken from an adult with an advanced solid tumor such as melanoma, head and neck, liver or kidney cancer. This specimen consisted of CD4+ or CD8+ T cells sorted from blood, obtained in a trial of the OX40 agonist ivuxolimab.

The CDR3 loop is CASRGRDSDSNQPQHF. The CDR3 DNA is TGTGCCAGCAGGGGAAGGGACAGCGATAGCAATCAGCCCCAGCATTTT. The chain employs TRBV27 and TRBJ1-5, with 7 bases aligning to TRBD1. The ends lost 6 bases at V and 0 bases at J; junction bases unmatched: 8. This CDR3 region has 16 residues. Germline V CDR1 and CDR2: MNHEY, SMNVEV (reference sequence).